The sequence of this T cell receptor (beta chain) was determined in a study of response to subunit inactivated influenza vaccine. Study observations and caveats: Authors suggested few new T cells are recruited by each seasonal influenza vaccination.

A note on this clonotype: The antigen is undetermined.

In TCRdb, the RT-PCR reads were re-called with MiXCR into one record per CDR3 protein. The table has under 500,000 distinct CDR3 sequences, around 9.9% seen once. The V and J ends lost 0 bases and 0 bases respectively, with 11 bases between them. Germline CDR1 reads LGHNA; CDR2 reads YSLEER. The CDR3 is 16 residues long. The sequencing here drew on PBMCs from blood, taken 45 days after vaccination. The chain carries TRBV4-3 and TRBJ2-5, with D tentatively TRBD1 (6 bases). The sequence derives from a man aged 45 to 65 who received an inactivated influenza vaccine. CDR3 loop: CASSQELTGYQETQYF. In DNA form, the CDR3 reads TGCGCCAGCAGCCAAGAACTAACAGGGTACCAAGAGACCCAGTACTTC.